What follows are 14 T cell receptor beta chains derived from one specimen sequenced in a study of T-cell memory formation after mild COVID-19. TCRdb independently ran MiXCR on the 5' RACE reads; one entry per CDR3 protein. This sample carries about 300,000 distinct CDR3 sequences, roughly a fifth of them seen once, and the ten largest clones take 21%. The specimen sequenced was PBMCs or a T cell subset sorted from them (not recorded which). The receptors were gathered from a man younger than 35 who had mild COVID-19 (a few samples of this study predate the infection). Cell type and time point are not known.

The chain couples TRBV27 to TRBJ2-7, with D hard to call. V was shortened by 8 bases and J by 2 bases, with 7 bases between the two germline ends. The V gene's germline CDR1 is MNHEY and CDR2 SMNVEV (reference sequence). CDR3 length equals 11 residues. The CDR3, as DNA: TGTGCCAGCGGGGAACCCTACGAGCAGTACGTC. Translated: CASGEPYEQYV.

This chain connects TRBV7-9 to TRBJ2-5, with D perhaps TRBD2 (5 bases). This CDR3 is built from 17 residues. Between the trimmed V and J ends, which lost 4 bases and 4 bases, there was a span of 22 bases. Germline CDR1 SEHNR, CDR2 FQNEAQ (reference sequence). The CDR3 spells CASSSDRLDGGGETQYF. CDR3 in DNA: TGTGCCAGCAGCTCTGACCGCCTTGACGGAGGTGGAGAGACCCAGTACTTC.

This clonotype was found many times. The chain links TRBV4-2 to TRBJ2-3; tentatively, D is TRBD2 (6 bases). Germline V gene lookup returns CDR1 LGHNA and CDR2 YNFKEQ. The CDR3 is made up of 16 amino acids. Trimming cost V 6 bases and J 0 bases, with 16 bases left between them. CDR3 sequence: CASSQNAGSSTDTQYF. CDR3 coding DNA: TGTGCCAGCAGTCAAAACGCCGGGAGTAGCACAGATACGCAGTATTTT.

J is TRBJ1-3 and V is TRBV4-3; TRBD1 matches 7 bases. V trimming: 6 bases; J trimming: 2 bases; junction bases outside the gene matches: 7. The CDR3 has 15 amino acids. Germline assignment: CDR1 LGHNA and CDR2 YSLEER. The CDR3 nucleotides are TGCGCCAGCAGGGTAGACAGGGAACCTGGAAACACCATATATTTT. It translates to CASRVDREPGNTIYF.

The chain joins TRBV15 to TRBJ2-5, with D perhaps TRBD1 or TRBD2 (6 bases each). Germline V gene lookup returns CDR1 LNHNV and CDR2 YYDKDF (reference sequence). CDR3 length equals 18 residues. Trimming pared 3 bases from V and 4 bases from J, leaving 24 bases between. As DNA, the CDR3 is TGTGCCACCAGCAGGGGGGGCAGGGGCATTCGGTCCGGAGAGACCCAGTACTTC. Translated, it gives CATSRGGRGIRSGETQYF.

This clonotype appeared once. The chain is built from TRBV5-1 and TRBJ1-6; D uncertain. The CDR3 has 14 amino acids. V shed 4 bases and J shed 7 bases, with 12 bases lying between them. Germline loops: CDR1 SGHRS, CDR2 YFSETQ. CDR3 bases: TGCGCCAGCAGCCTTACCCTGACCAATTCACCCCTCCACTTT. Protein product: CASSLTLTNSPLHF. Full variable domain (missing parts from reference TRBV5-1 and TRBJ1-6): KAGVTQTPRYLIKTRGQQVTLSCSPISGHRSVSWYQQTPGQGLQFLFEYFSETQRNKGNFPGRFSGRQFSNSRSEMNVSTLELGDSALYLCASSLTLTNSPLHFGNGTRLTVT.

The chain uses TRBV6-2 or TRBV6-3 and TRBJ2-5; 8 bases line up with TRBD2. Germline CDR1 and CDR2: MNHEY and SVGEGT. This CDR3 comprises 19 residues. The V segment lost 4 bases and the J segment 3 bases; nucleotides outside the gene matches: 19. The CDR3 nucleotides read TGTGCCAGCAGTTTTCTCAGCGGGGGCCGACCTTTAGAAGAAGAGACCCAGTACTTC. Its translation: CASSFLSGGRPLEEETQYF.

This rearrangement joins TRBV6-2 or TRBV6-3 to TRBJ1-1; possibly TRBD1 for D (6 bases). CDR3 length: 14 residues. Germline V gene data show CDR1 as MNHEY and CDR2 as SVGEGT. V lost 6 bases, J lost 0 bases, and 11 bases lay in between. Here the CDR3 reads CASRRDTLNTEAFF. The CDR3 DNA is TGTGCCAGCAGGAGGGACACCCTGAACACTGAAGCTTTCTTT.

This clonotype has a handful of counts. This chain connects TRBV2 to TRBJ2-7; the D gene is possibly TRBD2 (6 bases). The CDR3 covers 15 residues. The germline V gene has CDR1 SNHLY and CDR2 FYNNEI. The germline V and J ends were trimmed by 4 bases and 0 bases, with 13 bases remaining between them. This chain's CDR3 is CASSVRGESSYEQYV. Here the CDR3 DNA reads TGTGCCAGCAGTGTCCGCGGGGAGAGCTCCTACGAGCAGTACGTC.

V usage is TRBV18 and J usage is TRBJ2-5; 9 positions match TRBD2. CDR1 KGHSH and CDR2 LQKENI come from the germline V gene. V lost 2 bases, J lost 5 bases, and 12 bases stayed unmatched. This CDR3 has 17 amino acids. The CDR3, as DNA: TGTGCCAGCTCACCAGTGTCTAGCGGGGTTCGCGGTGAGACCCAGTACTTC. As protein: CASSPVSSGVRGETQYF.

The chain combines TRBV29-1 with TRBJ2-1; perhaps TRBD1 as D (6 bases). The V end was cut by 0 bases, the J end by 5 bases, with 17 bases between. Germline values: CDR1 SQVTM, CDR2 ANQGSEA. CDR3 length: 16 residues. As DNA, the CDR3 is TGCAGCGTTGAAGATCGGCCAGGGGCCGATAACAATGAGCAGTTCTTC. Amino acids: CSVEDRPGADNNEQFF.

This chain joins TRBV3-1 and TRBJ2-3, with D perhaps TRBD1 or TRBD2 (5 bases each). In germline, CDR1 is LGHDT, CDR2 YNNKEL (reference sequence). This CDR3 has 19 residues. V lost 3 bases and J lost 1, with 23 bases in between. DNA for the CDR3: TGTGCCAGCAGCCACCACACCCCGGGACCCCCCAGAGGCACAGATACGCAGTATTTT. Translated, it gives CASSHHTPGPPRGTDTQYF.

In this sample, this clonotype turned up a few times. The V gene is TRBV10-3, the J gene TRBJ2-2; the D call may be TRBD1 or TRBD2 (6 bases each). Trimming removed 10 bases at V and 0 bases at J, with 15 bases between. The CDR3 length is 15 residues. The V gene's germline CDR1 is ENHRY and CDR2 SYGVKD. The CDR3 loop reads CATAPRGPNTGELFF. The CDR3 DNA reads TGTGCCACCGCCCCCCGGGGGCCGAACACCGGGGAGCTGTTTTTT.

As concerns this clonotype: Just one base apart from a much larger clone, this may be a read error. The rearrangement links TRBV2 to TRBJ1-5, with a possible D match to TRBD1 (6 bases). Germline loops: CDR1 SNHLY, CDR2 FYNNEI. This CDR3 contains 14 residues. The CDR3 loop reads CASSFTGIYQHQHF. CDR3 sequence (DNA): TGTGCCAGCAGTTTTACAGGGATATATCAGCACCAGCATTTT.